One and the same sample provided the 32 T cell receptor beta chains below, sequenced in a study of T cell repertoires in cytomegalovirus infection. TCRdb redid the calling of the reads with MiXCR, one entry per CDR3 protein. Of some 170,000 distinct CDR3 sequences detected, about a sixth appear once; the ten largest clones hold approximately 26%. Sequences were obtained from CD8+ T cells from PBMCs. The receptors were gathered from a human donor in good health (CMV status not recorded). Some clones in this sample may be carry-over from other donors' samples.

Concerning this clonotype: This likely stems from a read error, as it lies one base from a far larger clone. The rearrangement links TRBV5-1 to TRBJ2-3; D ambiguous. The CDR3 totals 11 residues. The germline V gene has CDR1 SGHRS and CDR2 YFSETQ. CDR3: CVSSLTDTQYF. Here the CDR3 DNA reads TGCGTCAGCAGCTTGACAGATACGCAGTATTTT.

This clonotype was observed many times. The chain couples TRBV12-3 or TRBV12-4 to TRBJ2-5, with 8 bases fitting TRBD1. The CDR3 has 14 residues. V lost 6 bases and J lost 2; bases outside the gene matches: 5. The DNA of the CDR3 is TGTGCCAGCAGCCTAGGACAGGGTCAAGAGACCCAGTACTTC. It codes for CASSLGQGQETQYF.

There are a few counts of this clonotype. The chain joins TRBV7-2 to TRBJ1-1; D gene uncertain. Per germline, CDR1 SGHTA and CDR2 FQGNSA. Trimming took 0 bases from V and 6 from J, leaving 11 bases between them. This CDR3 comprises 14 residues. As DNA, the CDR3 is TGTGCCAGCAGCTTAGCAGGAGAACAGCCTGAAGCTTTCTTT. It specifies CASSLAGEQPEAFF.

The rearrangement uses TRBV28 and TRBJ2-5; the D gene is possibly TRBD1 (6 bases). The CDR3 spans 14 residues. CDR1 and CDR2 from the germline V gene are MDHEN and SYDVKM. V lost 5 bases and J 2 bases, leaving 12 bases between the germline ends. The CDR3 loop reads CASSKVTGQETQYF. DNA for the CDR3: TGTGCCAGCAGTAAAGTGACAGGACAAGAGACCCAGTACTTC.

A few counts support this clonotype. V and J are TRBV7-2 and TRBJ2-3, with TRBD1 identical over 8 bases. From germline, CDR1 is SGHTA and CDR2 FQGNSA. CDR3 length: 16 residues. After removal of 9 bases from V and 2 bases from J, the junction contained 13 bases not matched to a gene. The CDR3 protein is CASATGVLYFTDTQYF. The DNA of the CDR3 is TGTGCCAGTGCGACAGGGGTGCTCTATTTCACAGATACGCAGTATTTT.

This clonotype has more than one count but fewer than ten. V is TRBV20-1 and J is TRBJ1-2; possible D gene TRBD1, 6 bases. The CDR3 loop spans 14 amino acids. The ends were cut back, 1 base at V and 2 bases at J, with 11 bases in the middle. Germline CDR1 and CDR2: DFQATT and SNEGSKA (reference sequence). CDR3 sequence (DNA): TGCAGTGCTAGAGCCGGGGGGGCGAACTATGGCTACACCTTC. It encodes CSARAGGANYGYTF.

CDR3 region: CASSFALDVAGGYEQYF. For the CDR3, the DNA is TGTGCCAGCAGTTTCGCGTTAGATGTGGCGGGGGGCTACGAGCAGTACTTC. V and J are TRBV28 and TRBJ2-7; TRBD2 aligns across 8 bases. The germline V gene encodes CDR1 MDHEN and CDR2 SYDVKM. This CDR3 comprises 17 residues. The junction had 13 bases not matched to a gene; V was cut back by 3 bases and J by 3 bases.

This clonotype occurred a few times. V and J are TRBV12-5 and TRBJ1-1; TRBD1 might be the D (5 bases). Trimming left V 6 bases short and J 3 bases short, with 17 bases between. This CDR3 has 15 amino acids. Germline-derived CDR1 and CDR2 are LGHNT and FRNRAP. CDR3 sequence (DNA): TGTGCTAGTGGCCCCCGCCCAGGGATGGACACTGAAGCTTTCTTT. It is translated as CASGPRPGMDTEAFF.

In this sample, this clonotype turned up a few times. The chain is built from TRBV11-2 and TRBJ2-2; 7 nucleotides agree with TRBD1. Losses at the gene ends were 5 bases for V and 4 bases for J; bases not matched to a gene: 10. Germline V gene data show CDR1 as SGHAT and CDR2 as FQNNGV. CDR3 length: 16 amino acids. This CDR3 is CASSPRTGLGTGELFF. CDR3 bases: TGTGCCAGCAGCCCCAGGACAGGACTGGGCACCGGGGAGCTGTTTTTT.

The gene calls are TRBV9 and TRBJ2-1; D remains unclear. V was pared by 1 base and J by 0 bases, with 5 bases between. The CDR3 totals 14 residues. Germline V CDR1 and CDR2: SGDLS, YYNGEE. The DNA of the CDR3 is TGTGCCAGCAGCGTATCGAGCTCCTACAATGAGCAGTTCTTC. Translated, it gives CASSVSSSYNEQFF. Based on the CDR3 plus reference TRBV9 and TRBJ2-1, the full variable domain is DSGVTQTPKHLITATGQRVTLRCSPRSGDLSVYWYQQSLDQGLQFLIQYYNGEERAKGNILERFSAQQFPDLHSELNLSSLELGDSALYFCASSVSSSYNEQFFGPGTRLTVL.

The V and J genes are TRBV4-3 and TRBJ2-5, with 9 bases fitting TRBD2. V lost 0 bases and J lost 5; bases outside the gene matches: 7. Germline V gene data show CDR1 as LGHNA and CDR2 as YSLEER. This CDR3 region has 16 residues. The CDR3 region is CASSQERAGGRETQYF. CDR3 coding DNA: TGCGCCAGCAGCCAAGAGAGGGCGGGGGGGCGGGAGACCCAGTACTTC.

This clonotype has more than one count but fewer than ten. The chain couples TRBV11-2 to TRBJ2-1; 8 positions match TRBD2. The CDR3 contains 15 residues. V dropped 7 bases and J dropped 3; count of bases not matched to a gene: 8. From germline, CDR1 is SGHAT and CDR2 FQNNGV. The CDR3 reads CASNVGSGGYNEQFF. CDR3 DNA: TGTGCCAGCAACGTCGGCAGCGGGGGCTACAATGAGCAGTTCTTC.

This clonotype was picked up a small number of times. V is TRBV20-1 and J is TRBJ2-7; the D is unclear. The CDR3 spans 14 residues. The V gene's germline CDR1 is DFQATT and CDR2 SNEGSKA (reference sequence). V was clipped by 3 bases and J by 0 bases, with 12 bases between them. CDR3 bases: TGCAGTGCTAGTGAAGGACGGCCCTCCTACGAGCAGTACTTC. Translated: CSASEGRPSYEQYF.

This clonotype appeared a few times. The V gene is TRBV6-6, the J gene TRBJ2-7; no clear D. V was pared by 7 bases and J by 6 bases, with 28 bases between. The CDR3 has 17 amino acids. Germline CDR1 MNHNY, CDR2 SVGAGI (reference sequence). The CDR3 loop reads CASTVSTPERTTAEQYF. The CDR3 DNA sequence: TGTGCCAGCACCGTCTCAACCCCAGAAAGGACGACGGCCGAGCAGTACTTC.

The chain has TRBV6-2 or TRBV6-3 and TRBJ2-7; D is unresolved. The V gene's germline CDR1 is MNHEY and CDR2 SVGEGT. The CDR3 covers 14 residues. Trimming removed 5 bases from V and 3 bases from J, with 14 bases in between. The CDR3 protein is CASSPLNSHYEQYF. CDR3 bases: TGTGCCAGCAGTCCACTCAACTCTCACTACGAGCAGTACTTC.

The chain employs TRBV6-2 or TRBV6-3 and TRBJ2-3; tentatively, D is TRBD2 (5 bases). The CDR3 consists of 16 residues. Trimming pared 4 bases from V and 2 bases from J, leaving 16 bases between. Germline CDR1 is MNHEY and CDR2 is SVGEGT. DNA for the CDR3: TGTGCCAGCAGTTTCTCCCAGACACTAGACACAGATACGCAGTATTTT. Translation: CASSFSQTLDTDTQYF.

The chain couples TRBV20-1 to TRBJ2-1, with D maybe TRBD1 (6 bases). The V gene lost 4 bases and the J gene lost 4 bases, with 14 bases spanning the gap. CDR1 DFQATT and CDR2 SNEGSKA come from the germline V gene (reference sequence). This CDR3 has 14 amino acids. CDR3 residues: CSATSGETYNEQFF. The CDR3 nucleotides are TGCAGTGCTACTTCAGGGGAGACTTACAATGAGCAGTTCTTC.

V and J are TRBV12-3 or TRBV12-4 and TRBJ2-2; D is undetermined. This CDR3 spans 13 amino acids. Trimming took off 7 bases at V and 1 base at J, with 7 bases between the two ends. CDR3 DNA sequence: TGTGCCAGCACCGACTTGAACACCGGGGAGCTGTTTTTT. Protein sequence: CASTDLNTGELFF.

This clonotype was counted a few times. V and J are TRBV20-1 and TRBJ2-7; 10 positions agree with TRBD1. The CDR3 consists of 14 residues. Germline-derived CDR1 and CDR2 are DFQATT and SNEGSKA (reference sequence). V dropped 4 bases and J dropped 2; count of bases not matched to a gene: 5. CDR3 residues: CSANGQGGTYEQYF. CDR3 DNA: TGCAGTGCTAACGGACAGGGGGGAACCTACGAGCAGTACTTC.

This clonotype appeared a few times. The gene calls are TRBV20-1 and TRBJ1-5; TRBD1 is a possible D gene (5 bases). Per germline, CDR1 DFQATT and CDR2 SNEGSKA (reference sequence). CDR3 size: 17 residues. The V end lost 0 bases, the J end lost 5 bases, and 20 bases lay between the germline ends. The CDR3 region is CSARDPSGTAIDQPQHF. CDR3 DNA: TGCAGTGCTAGAGACCCCTCCGGGACCGCGATCGATCAGCCCCAGCATTTT.

This clonotype was counted many times. V and J are TRBV7-2 and TRBJ1-5, with unresolved D. The germline CDR1 and CDR2 sequences are SGHTA and FQGNSA. With 6 bases removed from V and 7 bases from J, the gap between germline ends came to 16 bases. The CDR3 extends over 14 amino acids. The CDR3 region is CASSPVDLGQPQHF. In DNA form, the CDR3 reads TGTGCCAGCAGTCCCGTCGACTTGGGACAGCCCCAGCATTTT. The full variable domain, rest sourced from reference TRBV7-2 and TRBJ1-5, is GAGVSQSPSNKVTEKGKDVELRCDPISGHTALYWYRQSLGQGLEFLIYFQGNSAPDKSGLPSDRFSAERTGGSVSTLTIQRTQQEDSAVYLCASSPVDLGQPQHFGDGTRLSIL.

This chain links TRBV28 with TRBJ2-7; no clear D. Germline V gene lookup returns CDR1 MDHEN and CDR2 SYDVKM. The ends were cut back, 5 bases at V and 2 bases at J, with 10 bases in the middle. CDR3 size: 13 residues. The CDR3 loop reads CASSPQMAYEQYF. The CDR3 bases are TGTGCCAGCAGTCCCCAGATGGCCTACGAGCAGTACTTC.

A few counts support this clonotype. The V gene is TRBV11-2, the J gene TRBJ2-1, with TRBD2 identical over 13 bases. The germline V gene has CDR1 SGHAT and CDR2 FQNNGV. V shed 4 bases and J 7 bases; nucleotides not matched to a gene: 10. The CDR3 runs to 17 residues. The CDR3 nucleotides are TGTGCCAGCAGCTCGTGGGGCACTAGCGGGGGGGTTAATGAGCAGTTCTTC. This gives the protein CASSSWGTSGGVNEQFF.

This clonotype was detected only a few times. The V and J genes are TRBV6-4 and TRBJ1-5; D unresolved. CDR3 size: 12 residues. With 6 bases removed from V and 4 bases from J, the gap between germline ends came to 7 bases. Germline V gene lookup returns CDR1 MRHNA and CDR2 SNTAGT. The DNA of the CDR3 is TGTGCCAGCAGCCGACAAAATCAGCCCCAGCATTTT. Residues: CASSRQNQPQHF.

The gene calls are TRBV6-2 or TRBV6-3 and TRBJ2-3; the match to TRBD2 covers 7 bases. Germline loops: CDR1 MNHEY, CDR2 SVGEGT. Germline trimming cut 2 bases from V and 8 bases from J; bases unmatched to any gene: 7. This CDR3 is built from 14 residues. The CDR3 region is CASSYDSGGPTQYF. CDR3 in DNA: TGTGCCAGCAGTTACGATTCGGGGGGTCCTACGCAGTATTTT.

This clonotype was detected only a few times. This rearrangement joins TRBV7-8 to TRBJ1-4, with 7 bases that match TRBD1. Germline CDR1 is SGHVS and CDR2 is FQNEAQ. V trimming: 3 bases; J trimming: 7 bases; junction bases outside the gene matches: 2. The CDR3 has 13 residues. The chain's CDR3 is CASSFGTVEKLFF. The CDR3 DNA follows: TGTGCCAGCAGCTTCGGGACAGTTGAAAAACTGTTTTTT.

A few counts support this clonotype. This chain joins TRBV29-1 and TRBJ1-1; D uncertain. Trimming removed 0 bases from V and 5 bases from J, with 10 bases in between. Germline values: CDR1 SQVTM, CDR2 ANQGSEA. CDR3 size: 13 residues. The CDR3 region has the DNA TGCAGCGTTGAAGATTACCGGGAGACTGAAGCTTTCTTT. Translated, it gives CSVEDYRETEAFF.

This chain uses TRBV7-9 with TRBJ1-1, with 11 bases matching TRBD1. J lost 7 bases, V lost 3 bases, and 4 bases had no gene match. This CDR3 has 14 residues. CDR1 is SEHNR and CDR2 is FQNEAQ in the germline V gene (reference sequence). The CDR3 reads CASSFGQGAVEAFF. The CDR3 DNA is TGTGCCAGCAGCTTCGGACAGGGGGCCGTTGAAGCTTTCTTT.

The chain uses TRBV12-3 or TRBV12-4 and TRBJ2-1; D is ambiguous. V lost 6 bases, J lost 8 bases, and 11 bases lay in between. The CDR3 consists of 12 residues. In nucleotides, the CDR3 is TGTGCCAGCAGCCGTACAGTCTATGAGCAGTTCTTC. Protein: CASSRTVYEQFF.

The chain combines TRBV7-9 with TRBJ1-4; D is uncertain. The germline gives CDR1 SEHNR, CDR2 FQNEAQ (reference sequence). Between the trimmed V and J ends, which lost 7 bases and 4 bases, there was a span of 10 bases. The CDR3 extends over 13 amino acids. The CDR3 reads CASTIGLNEKLFF. The CDR3 coding sequence is TGTGCCAGCACCATCGGGCTTAATGAAAAACTGTTTTTT.

V and J are TRBV7-2 and TRBJ1-1, with TRBD1 identical over 9 bases. The germline gives CDR1 SGHTA, CDR2 FQGNSA. The V and J ends lost 2 bases and 3 bases, in that order; junction bases with no gene match: 4. CDR3 length: 15 amino acids. Here the CDR3 reads CASSLSTGGHTEAFF. The CDR3 bases are TGTGCCAGCAGCTTATCGACAGGGGGGCACACTGAAGCTTTCTTT.

This clonotype was recorded only once. This may be a read error: a much more frequent sequence differs by one nucleotide. The rearrangement uses TRBV14 and TRBJ1-2; 7 bases map to TRBD1. Germline values: CDR1 SGHDN, CDR2 FVKESK. Trimming removed 5 bases from V and 2 bases from J; junction bases left unmatched: 2. This CDR3 spans 13 amino acids. The CDR3 DNA sequence: TGTGCCAGCAGCACGGGACAGAACTATGGCTACACCTTC. As protein: CASSTGQNYGYTF. Drawing the rest from reference TRBV14 and TRBJ1-2, the complete variable domain is EAGVTQFPSHSVIEKGQTVTLRCDPISGHDNLYWYRRVMGKEIKFLLHFVKESKQDESGMPNNRFLAERTGGTYSTLKVQPAELEDSGVYFCASSTGQNYGYTFGSGTRLTVV.